One TCR beta chain is described in this entry. The data were taken from a study of blood T cell repertoires in COVID-19. The method was immunoSEQ multiplex PCR; TCRdb's version includes in-frame clones alone and lacks a portion of them. Seen here are over 130,000 clones, roughly 89% observed once, and the top ten hold almost 9%. CDR1 and CDR2 (germline): SGHNT, YYREEE (reference sequence). CDR3 length: 14 residues. With V trimmed by 1 base and J by 4 bases, 3 bases remained unmatched. The rearrangement links TRBV5-4 to TRBJ2-3; TRBD2 matches at 7 bases. The clonotype was recovered from a man aged 25-40 years with COVID-19, enrolled during active disease. The sample consisted of peripheral blood. The CDR3 nucleotides read TGTGCCAGCAGCTTGAAAACTAGCGCAGATACGCAGTATTTT. Amino acid sequence: CASSLKTSADTQYF.